The 25 T cell receptor beta chains in this list originate from one sample, sequenced in a study of follicular helper T cells after annual influenza vaccination. The protocol was immunoSEQ multiplex PCR, while the TCRdb copy is restricted to in-frame clones and leaves out a portion. The table lists some 5,900 clones, over 80% of them singletons, with over 0.65% in the top ten. The sample's time point: 2015-2016 season, pre-vaccination. The material was CXCR5- memory CD4+ T cells sorted from blood, obtained on the day of influenza vaccination. Every receptor here comes from an adult who received the influenza vaccine.

The rearrangement joins TRBV7-8 to TRBJ2-2, with 10 bases identical to TRBD1. V lost 5 bases to trimming and J lost 5 bases; unmatched junction nucleotides: 11. CDR1 is SGHVS and CDR2 is FQNEAQ in the germline V gene. The CDR3 covers 17 residues. The CDR3 bases are TGTGCCAGCAGCGCCGACAGGGGGCCCCCCCGTACCGGGGAGCTGTTTTTT. This codes for CASSADRGPPRTGELFF. The variable domain in full, completed from reference TRBV7-8 and TRBJ2-2, reads GAGVSQSPRYKVAKRGQDVALRCDPISGHVSLFWYQQALGQGPEFLTYFQNEAQLDKSGLPSDRFFAERPEGSVSTLKIQRTQQEDSAVYLCASSADRGPPRTGELFFGEGSRLTVL.

This clone was detected a few times. The CDR3 region is CAITGLGGRQQYF. DNA of the CDR3: TGTGCCATCACAGGACTAGGGGGAAGGCAGCAGTACTTC. The chain joins TRBV2 to TRBJ2-7; a possible D gene is TRBD2 (7 bases). CDR1 is SNHLY, CDR2 FYNNEI, per germline. V lost 10 bases and J 8 bases, leaving 21 bases between the germline ends. This CDR3 contains 13 residues.

The V call is TRBV21-1, the J call TRBJ2-7; the table's D call TRBD1 went unverified against the DNA. TRBV21-1 is termed a pseudogene. The CDR3 is made up of 13 amino acids. The CDR3 sequence: CASLRDNSYEQYF. The CDR3 coding sequence is TGTGCCAGCCTCCGGGACAACTCCTACGAGCAGTACTTC.

V is TRBV2 and J is TRBJ2-7; perhaps TRBD1 as D (5 bases). Germline assignment: CDR1 SNHLY and CDR2 FYNNEI. The CDR3 length is 16 residues. The V and J ends lost 6 bases and 4 bases respectively, with 22 bases between them. This CDR3 is CASRDVKGQNLYEQYF. Written as DNA, the CDR3 is TGTGCCAGCAGGGACGTGAAGGGGCAGAACTTGTACGAGCAGTACTTC.

The chain is built from TRBV28 and TRBJ2-7, with D unclear. This CDR3 is 12 amino acids long. Deletions cut 4 bases from V and 7 bases from J, with 11 bases between. The germline CDR1 and CDR2 sequences are MDHEN and SYDVKM. CDR3: CASSSSRGEQYF. As DNA, the CDR3 is TGTGCCAGCAGTTCCTCTAGAGGAGAGCAGTACTTC. Together with reference TRBV28 and TRBJ2-7, the CDR3 gives the full variable domain: DVKVTQSSRYLVKRTGEKVFLECVQDMDHENMFWYRQDPGLGLRLIYFSYDVKMKEKGDIPEGYSVSREKKERFSLILESASTNQTSMYLCASSSSRGEQYFGPGTRLTVT.

V is TRBV27 and J is TRBJ2-1; D is unresolved. The CDR3 runs to 15 residues. V gave up 2 bases and J gave up 7 bases, with 15 bases separating them. CDR1 and CDR2 from the germline V gene are MNHEY and SMNVEV (reference sequence). For the CDR3, the DNA is TGTGCCAGCAGTTTACGTGGCTTGGGTGGGAATGAGCAGTTCTTC. This encodes CASSLRGLGGNEQFF.

The chain links TRBV18 to TRBJ2-6; D not resolved. V shed 4 bases and J shed 0 bases, with 13 bases lying between them. The CDR3 runs to 17 residues. Germline loops: CDR1 KGHSH, CDR2 LQKENI. The DNA of the CDR3 is TGTGCCAGCTCACGGCGGTCAGAGAGCTCTGGGGCCAACGTCCTGACTTTC. Residues: CASSRRSESSGANVLTF.

The chain links TRBV28 to TRBJ1-1; D ambiguous. Germline lookup yields CDR1 MDHEN and CDR2 SYDVKM. V lost 6 bases, J lost 2 bases, and 19 bases lay in between. This CDR3 spans 16 amino acids. The CDR3 nucleotides read TGTGCCAGCAGCCCAGGCCCGGGCAGGAGTAACACTGAAGCTTTCTTT. It codes for CASSPGPGRSNTEAFF. Together with reference TRBV28 and TRBJ1-1, the CDR3 gives the full variable domain: DVKVTQSSRYLVKRTGEKVFLECVQDMDHENMFWYRQDPGLGLRLIYFSYDVKMKEKGDIPEGYSVSREKKERFSLILESASTNQTSMYLCASSPGPGRSNTEAFFGQGTRLTVV.

This chain uses TRBV7-3 with TRBJ1-1; a weak D match, TRBD1 (5 bases). The CDR3 consists of 13 residues. The germline V and J ends were trimmed by 6 bases and 2 bases, with 10 bases remaining between them. CDR1 and CDR2 from the germline V gene are SGHTA and FQGTGA. The CDR3 protein is CASRLTANTEAFF. CDR3 DNA: TGTGCCAGCAGGCTGACAGCCAACACTGAAGCTTTCTTT.

V is TRBV4-1 and J is TRBJ2-7, with D tentatively TRBD1 (5 bases). V was clipped by 1 base and J by 4 bases, with 11 bases between them. This CDR3 has 14 residues. Looked up from germline, CDR1 is MGHRA and CDR2 is YSYEKL. CDR3 loop: CASSQAETEYEQYF. CDR3 in DNA: TGCGCCAGCAGCCAAGCCGAGACAGAATACGAGCAGTACTTC.

This sequence joins TRBV19 and TRBJ2-2; the D gene is possibly TRBD1 (5 bases). The V end lost 7 bases, the J end lost 2 bases, and 11 bases lay between the germline ends. The CDR3 length is 14 residues. Germline V CDR1 and CDR2: LNHDA, SQIVND (reference sequence). The CDR3 here is CASMGRVNTGELFF. CDR3 sequence (DNA): TGTGCCAGTATGGGCAGGGTAAACACCGGGGAGCTGTTTTTT.

This chain joins TRBV6-6 and TRBJ1-2, with D possibly being TRBD1 (5 bases). Deletions cut 0 bases from V and 3 bases from J, with 8 bases between. Germline V gene lookup returns CDR1 MNHNY and CDR2 SVGAGI (reference sequence). The CDR3 contains 14 residues. CDR3 DNA: TGTGCCAGCAGTTACTCGGGCAGGGACTATGGCTACACCTTC. The encoded protein is CASSYSGRDYGYTF.

This clone was recorded once. V and J are TRBV6-5 and TRBJ1-1; 9 bases align to TRBD1. This CDR3 spans 13 amino acids. V shed 5 bases, J shed 4 bases, and the junction held 2 bases outside the gene matches. Germline values: CDR1 MNHEY, CDR2 SVGAGI. Here the CDR3 reads CASSRGQGTEAFF. CDR3 nucleotides: TGTGCCAGCAGTAGGGGACAGGGCACTGAAGCTTTCTTT.

The chain carries TRBV5-1 and TRBJ2-2; a possible D gene is TRBD1 (5 bases). Germline CDR1 SGHRS, CDR2 YFSETQ. V lost 2 bases and J lost 5, with 13 bases in between. This CDR3 is 15 amino acids long. The CDR3 DNA is TGCGCCAGCAGCTTATGGCAGGCAGGGACCGGGGAGCTGTTTTTT. Residues: CASSLWQAGTGELFF.

J is TRBJ2-7 and V is TRBV19; 8 nucleotides match TRBD1. Germline V gene sequence: CDR1 LNHDA, CDR2 SQIVND (reference sequence). The junction had 14 bases not matched to a gene; V was cut back by 5 bases and J by 5 bases. The CDR3 has 16 amino acids. CDR3 protein: CASSGTGHTGSDEQYF. In DNA, the CDR3 is TGTGCCAGTAGTGGGACAGGCCATACAGGGAGCGACGAGCAGTACTTC.

The chain employs TRBV7-9 and TRBJ2-3; D remains unclear. Trimming shortened V by 11 bases and J by 6 bases, and 12 bases separated the two germline ends. There are 11 residues in the CDR3. Germline V CDR1 and CDR2: SEHNR, FQNEAQ (reference sequence). Here the CDR3 reads CASHRMDTQYF. The DNA of the CDR3 is TGTGCCTCACATCGGATGGATACGCAGTATTTT.

In DNA form, the CDR3 reads TGCAGCGGGGGCGAGCCCTTCTACGAGCAGTACTTC. Translated, it gives CSGGEPFYEQYF. This chain uses TRBV29-1 with TRBJ2-7; TRBD1 is a possible D gene (5 bases). Trimming stripped 7 bases from V and 3 bases from J, with 13 bases between. The CDR3 consists of 12 residues. From germline, CDR1 is SQVTM and CDR2 ANQGSEA.

The V gene is TRBV5-8, the J gene TRBJ1-1; the D is unclear. V was pared by 5 bases and J by 4 bases, with 18 bases between. CDR3 size: 15 residues. CDR1 is SGHTS and CDR2 is YDEGEE in the germline V gene. CDR3 residues: CASRLMALVGTEAFF. The CDR3 nucleotides read TGTGCCAGCAGATTAATGGCCCTGGTCGGCACTGAAGCTTTCTTT. Full variable domain (rest looked up from reference TRBV5-8 and TRBJ1-1): EAGVTQSPTHLIKTRGQQATLRCSPISGHTSVYWYQQALGLGLQFLLWYDEGEERNRGNFPPRFSGRQFPNYSSELNVNALELEDSALYLCASRLMALVGTEAFFGQGTRLTVV.

The chain combines TRBV29-1 with TRBJ1-1; no definite D call. V lost 6 bases and J lost 4, with 18 bases in between. Germline V gene data show CDR1 as SQVTM and CDR2 as ANQGSEA. This CDR3 contains 14 residues. The CDR3 loop reads CSVKTGEGGTEAFF. As DNA, the CDR3 is TGCAGCGTAAAAACTGGGGAGGGTGGCACTGAAGCTTTCTTT.

This chain links TRBV18 with TRBJ2-5; maybe TRBD2 (5 bases). V gave up 0 bases and J gave up 5 bases, with 10 bases separating them. The CDR3 contains 14 residues. CDR1 and CDR2 (germline): KGHSH, LQKENI. The CDR3 region has the DNA TGTGCCAGCTCACCACCTGGACGGAGGGAGACCCAGTACTTC. Residues: CASSPPGRRETQYF. Looking up the rest from reference TRBV18 and TRBJ2-5 gives the full variable domain: NAGVMQNPRHLVRRRGQEARLRCSPMKGHSHVYWYRQLPEEGLKFMVYLQKENIIDESGMPKERFSAEFPKEGPSILRIQQVVRGDSAAYFCASSPPGRRETQYFGPGTRLLVL.

V gene TRBV6-6 combines with J gene TRBJ2-1; 10 bases are a match to TRBD2. The CDR3 covers 15 residues. The ends lost 6 bases at V and 5 bases at J; junction bases unmatched: 7. The germline V gene has CDR1 MNHNY and CDR2 SVGAGI (reference sequence). CDR3 coding DNA: TGTGCCAGCAGATCACTAGCGGGGAAAAACAATGAGCAGTTCTTC. It yields the protein CASRSLAGKNNEQFF.

This chain connects TRBV27 to TRBJ2-7; D not certain. Trimming left V 0 bases short and J 2 bases short, with 11 bases between. Germline V gene data show CDR1 as MNHEY and CDR2 as SMNVEV (reference sequence). This CDR3 has 15 amino acids. The CDR3 sequence: CASSLSLLGPYEQYF. As DNA, the CDR3 is TGTGCCAGCAGTTTATCGCTTCTAGGACCCTACGAGCAGTACTTC.

The J gene is TRBJ2-5, the V gene TRBV11-1, with 7 bases fitting TRBD1. CDR1 is SGHAT and CDR2 is FQDESV in the germline V gene (reference sequence). The CDR3 is made up of 13 amino acids. The V segment lost 5 bases and the J segment 3 bases; nucleotides outside the gene matches: 3. In DNA form, the CDR3 reads TGTGCCAGCAGCCCCGACAGGGAAGAGACCCAGTACTTC. Protein sequence: CASSPDREETQYF.

J is TRBJ2-7 and V is TRBV5-1; 7 bases agree with TRBD2. V was clipped by 0 bases and J by 1 base; unmatched bases: 13. There are 18 residues in the CDR3. Germline V gene lookup returns CDR1 SGHRS and CDR2 YFSETQ. The CDR3 here is CASSLAGWLAGLSYEQYF. CDR3 DNA sequence: TGCGCCAGCAGCTTGGCAGGTTGGTTAGCGGGCCTATCCTACGAGCAGTACTTC.

V gene TRBV25-1 combines with J gene TRBJ1-2; D might be TRBD1 (5 bases). The CDR3 has 15 residues. Trimming left V 6 bases short and J 1 base short, with 15 bases between. Germline V gene lookup returns CDR1 MGHDK and CDR2 SYGVNS. CDR3 bases: TGTGCCAGCAGCGCCCCGGACACGGTTAACTATGGCTACACCTTC. Residues: CASSAPDTVNYGYTF.